This note documents a single T cell receptor beta chain sequence. Germline CDR1 reads LGHNA; CDR2 reads YNFKEQ. Trimming stripped 0 bases from V and 7 bases from J, with 12 bases between. The CDR3 consists of 15 residues. Here immunoSEQ multiplex PCR was the method, and the copy in TCRdb shows in-frame clones only, minus some. The sample contains tens of thousands of clones, about 91% of which appear only once. The data derive from a study of blood T cell repertoires in COVID-19. Sequencing was done on a sample of peripheral blood. This chain links TRBV4-2 with TRBJ2-2; D remains ambiguous. The TCR originated in a human donor with acute or convalescent COVID-19. The donor label of this sample is uncertain. The CDR3 DNA sequence: TGTGCCAGCAGCCAAGATAGGCTAGTTGGCGGGGAGCTGTTTTTT. It codes for CASSQDRLVGGELFF.